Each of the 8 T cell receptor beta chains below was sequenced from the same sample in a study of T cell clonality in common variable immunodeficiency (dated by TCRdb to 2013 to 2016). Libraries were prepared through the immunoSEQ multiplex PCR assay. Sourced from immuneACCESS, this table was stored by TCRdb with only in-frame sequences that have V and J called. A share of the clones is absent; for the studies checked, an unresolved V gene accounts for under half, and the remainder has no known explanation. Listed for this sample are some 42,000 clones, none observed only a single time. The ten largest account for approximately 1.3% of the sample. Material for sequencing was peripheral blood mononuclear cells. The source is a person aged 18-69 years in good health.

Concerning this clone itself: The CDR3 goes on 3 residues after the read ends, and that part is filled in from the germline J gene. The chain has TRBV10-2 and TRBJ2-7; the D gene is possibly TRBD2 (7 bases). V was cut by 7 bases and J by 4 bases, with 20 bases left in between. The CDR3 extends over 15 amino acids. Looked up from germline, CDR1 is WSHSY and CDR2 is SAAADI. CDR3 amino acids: CASTKGGAGVYEQYF. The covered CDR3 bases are TGCGCCAGCACCAAGGGGGGGGCGGGAGTTTACGAG.

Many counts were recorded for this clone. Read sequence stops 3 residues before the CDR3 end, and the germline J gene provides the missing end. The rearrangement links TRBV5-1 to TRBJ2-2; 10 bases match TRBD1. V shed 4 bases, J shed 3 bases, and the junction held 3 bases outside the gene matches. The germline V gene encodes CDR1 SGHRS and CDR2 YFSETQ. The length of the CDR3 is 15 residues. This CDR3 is CASSSGTGDTGELFF. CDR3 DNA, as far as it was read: TGCGCCAGCAGCAGCGGGACAGGGGACACCGGGGAG.

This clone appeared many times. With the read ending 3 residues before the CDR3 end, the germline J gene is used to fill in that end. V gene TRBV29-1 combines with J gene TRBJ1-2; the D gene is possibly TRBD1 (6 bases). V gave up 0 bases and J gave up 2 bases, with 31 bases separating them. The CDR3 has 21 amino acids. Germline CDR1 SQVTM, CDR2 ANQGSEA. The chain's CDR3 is CSVEDRGRTGGLRIGNYGYTF. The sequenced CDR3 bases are TGCAGCGTTGAAGATAGAGGCAGGACGGGGGGGCTTCGGATCGGAAACTATGGC.

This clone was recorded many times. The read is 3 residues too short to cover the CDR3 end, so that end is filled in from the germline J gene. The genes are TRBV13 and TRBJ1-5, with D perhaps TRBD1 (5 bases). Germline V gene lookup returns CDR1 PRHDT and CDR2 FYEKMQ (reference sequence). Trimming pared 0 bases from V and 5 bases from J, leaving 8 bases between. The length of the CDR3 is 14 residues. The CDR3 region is CASSLGTVYQPQHF. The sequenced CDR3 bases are TGTGCCAGCAGCTTAGGGACAGTCTATCAGCCC.

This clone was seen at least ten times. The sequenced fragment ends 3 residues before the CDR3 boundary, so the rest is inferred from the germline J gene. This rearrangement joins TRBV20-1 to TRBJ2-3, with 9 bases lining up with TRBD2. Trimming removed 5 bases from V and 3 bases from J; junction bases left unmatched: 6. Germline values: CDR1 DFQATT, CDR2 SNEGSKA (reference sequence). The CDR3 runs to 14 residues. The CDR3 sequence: CSAEGSGRTDTQYF. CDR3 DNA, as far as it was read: TGCAGTGCTGAGGGTAGCGGGAGAACAGATACG.

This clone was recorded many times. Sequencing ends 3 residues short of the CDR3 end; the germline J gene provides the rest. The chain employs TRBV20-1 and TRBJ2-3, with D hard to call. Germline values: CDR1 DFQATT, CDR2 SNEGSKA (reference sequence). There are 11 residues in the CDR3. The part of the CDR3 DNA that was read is TGCAGTGGCGAGAACCAAGAGACG. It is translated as CSGENQET. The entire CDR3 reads CSGENQETQYF.

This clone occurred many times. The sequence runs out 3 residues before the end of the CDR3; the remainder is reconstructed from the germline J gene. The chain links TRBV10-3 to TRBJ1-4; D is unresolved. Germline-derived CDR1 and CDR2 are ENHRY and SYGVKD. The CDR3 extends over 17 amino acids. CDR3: CAISERLSGSSGSPLFF. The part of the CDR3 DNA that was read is TGTGCCATCAGTGAGCGACTTTCCGGCTCCTCCGGTTCACCA.

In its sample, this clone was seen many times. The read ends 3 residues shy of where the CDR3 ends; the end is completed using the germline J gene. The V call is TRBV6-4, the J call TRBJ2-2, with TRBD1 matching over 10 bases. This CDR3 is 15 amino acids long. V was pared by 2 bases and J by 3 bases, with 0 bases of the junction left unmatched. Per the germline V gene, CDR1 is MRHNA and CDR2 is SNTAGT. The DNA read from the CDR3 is TGTGCCAGCAGTGACGGGACAGGGGACACCGGGGAG. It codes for CASSDGTGDTGE. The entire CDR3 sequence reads CASSDGTGDTGELFF.